This entry describes one T cell receptor (beta chain). The antigen is unknown. This sample was taken from a study of T cell responses to AZD1222 COVID-19 vaccine. General study findings and limits: No repertoire was sampled before or during the peak T cell response, only after it.

CDR1 is MNHEY and CDR2 is SMNVEV in the germline V gene (reference sequence). V lost 6 bases and J 9 bases, leaving 15 bases between the germline ends. This CDR3 contains 14 residues. Sequenced by immunoSEQ multiplex PCR; TCRdb stores in-frame clones only, minus some. The sample yields 190,000 or so clones, about 89% seen once. The input for sequencing was peripheral blood, taken 28 days after the second AZD1222 dose. J is TRBJ1-6 and V is TRBV27; TRBD1 might be the D (6 bases). The clonotype originates from an adult who received the AZD1222 COVID-19 vaccine. The CDR3 is CASRRDTFSSPLHF. CDR3 DNA sequence: TGTGCCAGCAGACGGGACACCTTCTCTTCACCCCTCCACTTT.